This T cell receptor beta chain was observed in a study of blood T cell repertoires in COVID-19. In the study overall: Whether acute or convalescent, the COVID-19 samples came from the United States, Italy and Spain. T cells, B-cell-depleted T cells, or PBMCs provided the cDNA or gDNA that served as material.

This CDR3 region has 16 residues. V lost 4 bases, J lost 5 bases, and 9 bases stayed unmatched. Germline values: CDR1 SGHRS, CDR2 YFSETQ. As originally analysed: The authors estimated nucleated cell counts from reference gene primer amplification. Clones were read by immunoSEQ multiplex PCR, and TCRdb kept only the in-frame ones, dropping some. The V and J calls and clone size were taken over from that table, and D and trimming were inferred from the DNA. Of about 59,000 clones in the sample, around 90% were seen once. Sequencing used peripheral blood. The source is a man older than 75 with acute or convalescent COVID-19. The chain joins TRBV5-1 to TRBJ2-7, with 13 bases aligning to TRBD2. CDR3 protein: CASSPGLAGNANEQYF. As DNA, the CDR3 is TGCGCCAGCAGCCCGGGACTAGCGGGAAACGCTAACGAGCAGTACTTC.